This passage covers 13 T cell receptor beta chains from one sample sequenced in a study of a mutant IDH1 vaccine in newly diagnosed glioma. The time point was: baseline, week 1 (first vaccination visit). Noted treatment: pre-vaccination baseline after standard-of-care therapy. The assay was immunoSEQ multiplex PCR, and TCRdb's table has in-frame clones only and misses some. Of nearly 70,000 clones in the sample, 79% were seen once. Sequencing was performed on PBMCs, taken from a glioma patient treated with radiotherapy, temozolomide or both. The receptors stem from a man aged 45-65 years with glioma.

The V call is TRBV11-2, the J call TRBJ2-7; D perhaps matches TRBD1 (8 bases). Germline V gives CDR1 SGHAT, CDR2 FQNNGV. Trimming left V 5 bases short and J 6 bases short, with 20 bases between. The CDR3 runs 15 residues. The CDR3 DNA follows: TGTGCCAGCAGCCGGGGGGCAGGGGGCCCGATCGAGCAGTACTTC. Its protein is CASSRGAGGPIEQYF.

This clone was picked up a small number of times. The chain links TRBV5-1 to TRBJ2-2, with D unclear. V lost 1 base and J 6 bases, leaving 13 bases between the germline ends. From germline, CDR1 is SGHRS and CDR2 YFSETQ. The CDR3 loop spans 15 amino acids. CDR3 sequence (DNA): TGCGCCAGCAGCTTGTGGGGTGACGTCGCCGGGGAGCTGTTTTTT. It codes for CASSLWGDVAGELFF.

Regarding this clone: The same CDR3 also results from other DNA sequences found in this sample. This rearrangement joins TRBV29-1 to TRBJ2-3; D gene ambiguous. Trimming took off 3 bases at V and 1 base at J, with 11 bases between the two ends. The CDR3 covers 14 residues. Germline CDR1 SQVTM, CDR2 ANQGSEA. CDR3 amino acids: CSVDRPQGTDTQYF. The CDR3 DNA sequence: TGCAGCGTTGACCGTCCCCAGGGCACAGATACGCAGTATTTT.

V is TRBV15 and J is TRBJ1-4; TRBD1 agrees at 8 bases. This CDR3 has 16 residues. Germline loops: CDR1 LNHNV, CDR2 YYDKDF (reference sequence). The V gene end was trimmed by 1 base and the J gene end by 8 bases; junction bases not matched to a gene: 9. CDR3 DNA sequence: TGTGCCACCAGCAGAGTCCTTGGGACAGGACCCGAAAAACTGTTTTTT. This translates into CATSRVLGTGPEKLFF.

DNA for the CDR3: TGTGCCAGCAGCACCGTAGCTGGGACTGAAGCTTTCTTT. The encoded protein is CASSTVAGTEAFF. The chain couples TRBV9 to TRBJ1-1; D is ambiguous. The CDR3 has 13 amino acids. Between the trimmed V and J ends, which lost 4 bases and 5 bases, there was a span of 12 bases. Germline values: CDR1 SGDLS, CDR2 YYNGEE.

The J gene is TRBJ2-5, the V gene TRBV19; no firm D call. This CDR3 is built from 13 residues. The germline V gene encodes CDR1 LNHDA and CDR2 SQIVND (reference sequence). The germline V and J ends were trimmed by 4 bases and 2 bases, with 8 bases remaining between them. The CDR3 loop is CASSNGLQETQYF. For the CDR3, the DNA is TGTGCCAGTAGTAACGGGTTACAAGAGACCCAGTACTTC.

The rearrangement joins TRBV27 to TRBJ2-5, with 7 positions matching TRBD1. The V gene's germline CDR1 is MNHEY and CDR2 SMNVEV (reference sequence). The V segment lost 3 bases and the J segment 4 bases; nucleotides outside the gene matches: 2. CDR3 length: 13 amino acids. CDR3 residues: CASSFRGSETQYF. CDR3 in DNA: TGTGCCAGCAGTTTCAGGGGGTCAGAGACCCAGTACTTC.

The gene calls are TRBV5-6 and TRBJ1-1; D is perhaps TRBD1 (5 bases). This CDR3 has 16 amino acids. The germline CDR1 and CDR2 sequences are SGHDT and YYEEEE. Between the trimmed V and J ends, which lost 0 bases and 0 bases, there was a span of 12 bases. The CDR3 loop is CASSLVGREMNTEAFF. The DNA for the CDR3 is TGTGCCAGCAGCTTGGTGGGCAGGGAGATGAACACTGAAGCTTTCTTT.

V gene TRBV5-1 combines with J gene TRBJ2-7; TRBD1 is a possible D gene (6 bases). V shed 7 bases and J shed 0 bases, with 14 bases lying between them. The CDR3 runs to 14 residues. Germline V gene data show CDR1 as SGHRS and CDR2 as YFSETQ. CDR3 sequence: CASSSGTYSYEQYF. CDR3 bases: TGCGCCAGCTCCTCCGGGACATACTCCTACGAGCAGTACTTC. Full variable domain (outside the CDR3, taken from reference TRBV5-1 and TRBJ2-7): KAGVTQTPRYLIKTRGQQVTLSCSPISGHRSVSWYQQTPGQGLQFLFEYFSETQRNKGNFPGRFSGRQFSNSRSEMNVSTLELGDSALYLCASSSGTYSYEQYFGPGTRLTVT.

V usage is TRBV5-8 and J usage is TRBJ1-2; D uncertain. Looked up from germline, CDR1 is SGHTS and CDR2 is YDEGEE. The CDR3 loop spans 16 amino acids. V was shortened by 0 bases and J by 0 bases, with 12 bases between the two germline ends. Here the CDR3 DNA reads TGTGCCAGCAGCTTGGGAGGACCATCAGCTAACTATGGCTACACCTTC. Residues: CASSLGGPSANYGYTF.

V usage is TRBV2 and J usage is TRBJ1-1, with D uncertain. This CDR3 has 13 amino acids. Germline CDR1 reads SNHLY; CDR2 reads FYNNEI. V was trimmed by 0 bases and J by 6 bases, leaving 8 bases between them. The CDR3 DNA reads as TGTGCCAGCAGTGAAGCCCGGGGTGCTGAAGCTTTCTTT. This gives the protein CASSEARGAEAFF.

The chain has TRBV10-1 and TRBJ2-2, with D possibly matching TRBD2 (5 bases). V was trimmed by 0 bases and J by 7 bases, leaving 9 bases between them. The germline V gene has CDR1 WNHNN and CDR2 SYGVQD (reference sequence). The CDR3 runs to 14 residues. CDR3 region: CASSESEGYGELFF. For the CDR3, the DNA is TGCGCCAGCAGTGAGTCAGAGGGATACGGGGAGCTGTTTTTT.

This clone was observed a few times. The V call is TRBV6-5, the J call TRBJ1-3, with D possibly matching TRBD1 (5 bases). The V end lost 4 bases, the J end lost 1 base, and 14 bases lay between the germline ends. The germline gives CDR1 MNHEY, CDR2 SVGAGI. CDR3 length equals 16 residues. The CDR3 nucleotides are TGTGCCAGCAGTTCCAGGGCGGGGATATCTGGAAACACCATATATTTT. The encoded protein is CASSSRAGISGNTIYF.